Listed below are T cell receptor beta chains from one sample, sequenced in a study of T cells after yellow fever vaccination. TCRdb itself ran the 5' RACE reads through MiXCR, one entry per CDR3 protein. The table lists some 500,000 distinct CDR3 sequences, roughly 14% of them singletons. Material: PBMCs, obtained on the day of the yellow fever booster vaccination. The source of these receptors is a man aged 25 to 40 who received the YFV17D yellow fever vaccine. CDR3s include the opening cysteine and the closing phenylalanine or tryptophan. The D gene is left open where the match is weak. The size field is filled for only some rows; it gives once, few, many or a size class.

cdr3_nt: TGCAGTGCTATTTGGGGAGAGACCCAGTACTTC
cdr3_aa: CSAIWGETQYF
d_call: .
v_call: TRBV20-1
cdr3_length: 11
j_call: TRBJ2-5
clone_size: .

cdr3_nt: TGTGCCAGCAGCTTAGGCCAGGGGACACCCTACGAGCAGTACTTC
cdr3_aa: CASSLGQGTPYEQYF
d_call: .
v_call: TRBV7-2
cdr3_length: 15
j_call: TRBJ2-7
clone_size: .

cdr3_nt: TGTGCCAGTAGTATTAGTGCGGAACAGCCCCAGCATTTT
cdr3_aa: CASSISAEQPQHF
d_call: .
v_call: TRBV19
cdr3_length: 13
j_call: TRBJ1-5
clone_size: .

cdr3_nt: TGTGCCAGCAGCCAAGGGACTAGCGGGCGTCATGAGCAGTACTTC
cdr3_aa: CASSQGTSGRHEQYF
d_call: TRBD2
v_call: TRBV3-1
cdr3_length: 15
j_call: TRBJ2-7
clone_size: .

cdr3_nt: TGCGCCAGCAGCTTGGCTCTGACTAGCGAAATGGAGACCCAGTACTTC
cdr3_aa: CASSLALTSEMETQYF
d_call: TRBD2
v_call: TRBV5-1
cdr3_length: 16
j_call: TRBJ2-5
clone_size: .

cdr3_nt: TGTGCCAGCAGCCAGTCGTTGAGCTCCAATGAGCAGTTCTTC
cdr3_aa: CASSQSLSSNEQFF
d_call: .
v_call: TRBV7-2
cdr3_length: 14
j_call: TRBJ2-1
clone_size: few

cdr3_nt: TGTGCCAGCAGCGTAAGGAGTGGGAGTGGCACAGATACGCAGTATTTT
cdr3_aa: CASSVRSGSGTDTQYF
d_call: .
v_call: TRBV9
cdr3_length: 16
j_call: TRBJ2-3
clone_size: .

cdr3_nt: TGCGCCAGCATTGTATTGGGTGACGGCAATCAGCCCCAGCATTTT
cdr3_aa: CASIVLGDGNQPQHF
d_call: .
v_call: TRBV23-1
cdr3_length: 15
j_call: TRBJ1-5
clone_size: few

cdr3_nt: TGTGCCAGCAGCTTAGCTATCGGGAACATCTACGAGCAGTACTTC
cdr3_aa: CASSLAIGNIYEQYF
d_call: .
v_call: TRBV7-9
cdr3_length: 15
j_call: TRBJ2-7
clone_size: .

cdr3_nt: TGTGCCAGCAGCCCATACTCCGGCACGTACACCGGGGAGCTGTTTTTT
cdr3_aa: CASSPYSGTYTGELFF
d_call: .
v_call: TRBV7-8
cdr3_length: 16
j_call: TRBJ2-2
clone_size: .

cdr3_nt: TGTGCCAGCAGCGGGGGTACAGGGGTTAAAAATTCACCCCTCCACTTT
cdr3_aa: CASSGGTGVKNSPLHF
d_call: TRBD1
v_call: TRBV7-3
cdr3_length: 16
j_call: TRBJ1-6
clone_size: .

cdr3_nt: TGTGCCATCAGTGAGTCAGGGAGGAGCGACGAGCAGTACTTC
cdr3_aa: CAISESGRSDEQYF
d_call: .
v_call: TRBV10-3
cdr3_length: 14
j_call: TRBJ2-7
clone_size: few

cdr3_nt: TGCAGTGCTGCTCGGGGGGAGAGGGAAAAACTGTTTTTT
cdr3_aa: CSAARGEREKLFF
d_call: .
v_call: TRBV20-1
cdr3_length: 13
j_call: TRBJ1-4
clone_size: .

cdr3_nt: TGTGCCACCAGTGAGGCAGGTTTTCCTACCACATCTCGGGAGCAGTACTTC
cdr3_aa: CATSEAGFPTTSREQYF
d_call: .
v_call: TRBV24-1
cdr3_length: 17
j_call: TRBJ2-7
clone_size: few

cdr3_nt: TGTGCCAGCAGCGAATCGGGTACAAAGGACACTGAAGCTTTCTTT
cdr3_aa: CASSESGTKDTEAFF
d_call: .
v_call: TRBV7-2
cdr3_length: 15
j_call: TRBJ1-1
clone_size: .

cdr3_nt: TGCAGTGCTAGAAACCGCGCTCTAGTAGTGGCGCAGTATTTT
cdr3_aa: CSARNRALVVAQYF
d_call: .
v_call: TRBV20-1
cdr3_length: 14
j_call: TRBJ2-3
clone_size: many

cdr3_nt: TGCGCCAGCAGCTCTCAGGGGGCGCGGGCGGATGAGCAGTTCTTC
cdr3_aa: CASSSQGARADEQFF
d_call: TRBD1
v_call: TRBV5-1
cdr3_length: 15
j_call: TRBJ2-1
clone_size: few

cdr3_nt: TGTGCCACGGGACAGGGGGCCTCAGATACGCAGTATTTT
cdr3_aa: CATGQGASDTQYF
d_call: TRBD1
v_call: TRBV9
cdr3_length: 13
j_call: TRBJ2-3
clone_size: .

cdr3_nt: TGCAGCGTTGATCCGGGGGCTAGCGGGAGGCCGTTCTTC
cdr3_aa: CSVDPGASGRPFF
d_call: TRBD2
v_call: TRBV29-1
cdr3_length: 13
j_call: TRBJ2-1
clone_size: .

cdr3_nt: TGTGCCAGTAGTTTCGCCCCGTCAGGGGGCGCAGGCCGCGAGCAGTACTTC
cdr3_aa: CASSFAPSGGAGREQYF
d_call: TRBD1
v_call: TRBV19
cdr3_length: 17
j_call: TRBJ2-7
clone_size: few

cdr3_nt: TGTGCCACCAGCACCCGGGACCTCACTGAAGCTTTCTTT
cdr3_aa: CATSTRDLTEAFF
d_call: .
v_call: TRBV15
cdr3_length: 13
j_call: TRBJ1-1
clone_size: .

cdr3_nt: TGTGCCAGCAGCTCTCGAGAGTACTATACGCAGTATTTT
cdr3_aa: CASSSREYYTQYF
d_call: .
v_call: TRBV7-9
cdr3_length: 13
j_call: TRBJ2-3
clone_size: few

cdr3_nt: TGTGCCAGCAGCCTTGAGCCGGGACATTGGACTGAAGCTTTCTTT
cdr3_aa: CASSLEPGHWTEAFF
d_call: .
v_call: TRBV9
cdr3_length: 15
j_call: TRBJ1-1
clone_size: few

cdr3_nt: TGTGCCAGCAGATCTCTCTCCGGGGAGCAGTACTTC
cdr3_aa: CASRSLSGEQYF
d_call: .
v_call: TRBV6-2/TRBV6-3
cdr3_length: 12
j_call: TRBJ2-7
clone_size: .